A selection of T cell receptor beta chains follows, all from one sample in a study of cytomegalovirus exposure and HLA in healthy donors. Generated by immunoSEQ multiplex PCR, the TCRdb table keeps only in-frame clones and is missing some. The sample has 190,000 or so clones, under 85% seen once; the top ten hold 1.6%. Sequenced material: PBMCs. Receptors originate from a man in his fifties in good health and CMV-seronegative. Both conserved end residues are part of each CDR3. A D gene is named only where the DNA matches it firmly. For some rows the clone size is stated as once, few or many, or as a class when expanded; others skip it.

j_call d_call v_call clone_size cdr3_aa
TRBJ1-2 TRBD1 TRBV19 . CASSHDRGSEGYTF
TRBJ2-1 . TRBV18 once CASSPGGSYNEQFF
TRBJ1-3 TRBD1 TRBV6-9 . CASRLRRDSTGNTIYF
TRBJ2-7 TRBD1 TRBV11-1 . CASSNELGQGSYEQYF
TRBJ2-3 TRBD2 TRBV7-2 . CASSPTALAGRTDTQYF
TRBJ2-7 . TRBV5-1 . CASSLTGSSYEQYF
TRBJ2-2 . TRBV15 . CATSSGGELFF
TRBJ2-7 TRBD2 TRBV4-3 few CASSPGAVRGGQYF
TRBJ2-6 . TRBV9 few CASSAPRSTGANVLTF
TRBJ2-2 . TRBV7-8 . CASSLVSRELFF
TRBJ1-5 . TRBV7-2 once CASSAQGLHSNQPQHF
TRBJ2-2 . TRBV6-5 . CASSYVQGRTGELFF